This entry is about one T cell receptor (beta chain). Its antigen is undetermined. This sample is part of a study of cytomegalovirus exposure and HLA in healthy donors. Study details: Clustering assigned about 80% of the roughly 380 genotyped donors to the Caucasian-associated ancestry cluster. Broader study findings: Across donors, most TCRs were seen rarely, yet some public ones were widespread.

In the PCR, 60 Vbeta and 13 Jbeta primers were used. Repertoires were generated with immunoSEQ multiplex PCR, while TCRdb's copy carries only in-frame clones and drops some. Here the sample spans about 200,000 clones, around 79% being singletons. This TCR was recovered from a girl between 10 and 17 years old in good health and CMV-seropositive. Sequenced sample: PBMCs.

The chain's CDR3 is CASSLEGPDYEQYF. The CDR3 coding sequence is TGTGCCAGCAGTCTCGAGGGCCCGGACTACGAGCAGTACTTC. The chain carries TRBV2 and TRBJ2-7; TRBD2 is a possible D gene (5 bases). CDR1 and CDR2 (germline): SNHLY, FYNNEI. V lost 5 bases and J 3 bases, leaving 14 bases between the germline ends. The CDR3 totals 14 residues.